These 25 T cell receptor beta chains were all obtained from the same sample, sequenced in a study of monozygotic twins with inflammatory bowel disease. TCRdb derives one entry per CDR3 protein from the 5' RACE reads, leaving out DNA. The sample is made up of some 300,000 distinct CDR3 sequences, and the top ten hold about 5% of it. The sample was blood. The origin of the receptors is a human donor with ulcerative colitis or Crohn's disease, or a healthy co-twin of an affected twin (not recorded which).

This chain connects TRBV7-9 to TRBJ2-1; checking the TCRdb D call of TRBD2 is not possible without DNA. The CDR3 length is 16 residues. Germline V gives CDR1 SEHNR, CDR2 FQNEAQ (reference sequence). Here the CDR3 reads CASSFGLAGGDHEQFF.

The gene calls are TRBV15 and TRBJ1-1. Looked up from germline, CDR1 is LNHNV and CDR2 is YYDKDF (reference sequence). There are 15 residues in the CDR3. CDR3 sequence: CATSRAGFMNTEAFF.

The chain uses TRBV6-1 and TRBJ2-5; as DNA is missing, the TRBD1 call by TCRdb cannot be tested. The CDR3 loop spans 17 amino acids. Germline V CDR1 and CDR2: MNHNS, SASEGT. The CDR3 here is CASSPRPPGQLQETQYF.

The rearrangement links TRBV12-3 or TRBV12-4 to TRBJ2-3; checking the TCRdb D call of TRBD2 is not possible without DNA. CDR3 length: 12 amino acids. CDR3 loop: CASRRDPDTQYF.

The CDR3 region is CASSDRLAGNEQFF. V gene TRBV6-4 combines with J gene TRBJ2-1; the TCRdb D gene call, TRBD2, has no DNA to confirm it. This CDR3 comprises 14 residues. Germline loops: CDR1 MRHNA, CDR2 SNTAGT.

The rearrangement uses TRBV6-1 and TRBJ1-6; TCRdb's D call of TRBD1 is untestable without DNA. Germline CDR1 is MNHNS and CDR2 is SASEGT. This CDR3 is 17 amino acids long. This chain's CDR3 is CASSPGTGGPYNSPLHF.

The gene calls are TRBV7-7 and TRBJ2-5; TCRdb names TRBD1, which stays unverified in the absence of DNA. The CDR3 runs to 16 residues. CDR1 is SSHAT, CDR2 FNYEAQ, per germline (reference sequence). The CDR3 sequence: CASSLVGTGIGETQYF.

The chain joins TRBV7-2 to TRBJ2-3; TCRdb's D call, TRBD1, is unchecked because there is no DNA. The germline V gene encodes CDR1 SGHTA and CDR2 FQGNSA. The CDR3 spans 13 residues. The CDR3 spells CASSATRGDTQYF. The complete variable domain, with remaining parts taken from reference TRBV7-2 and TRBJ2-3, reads GAGVSQSPSNKVTEKGKDVELRCDPISGHTALYWYRQSLGQGLEFLIYFQGNSAPDKSGLPSDRFSAERTGGSVSTLTIQRTQQEDSAVYLCASSATRGDTQYFGPGTRLTVL.

The CDR3: CASSLKQWWPDTQYF. The chain employs TRBV28 and TRBJ2-3. Germline V gene lookup returns CDR1 MDHEN and CDR2 SYDVKM. The CDR3 runs 15 residues.

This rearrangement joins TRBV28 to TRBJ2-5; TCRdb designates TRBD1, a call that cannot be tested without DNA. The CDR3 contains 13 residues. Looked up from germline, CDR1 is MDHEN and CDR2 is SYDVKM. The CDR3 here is CASRDSFQETQYF.

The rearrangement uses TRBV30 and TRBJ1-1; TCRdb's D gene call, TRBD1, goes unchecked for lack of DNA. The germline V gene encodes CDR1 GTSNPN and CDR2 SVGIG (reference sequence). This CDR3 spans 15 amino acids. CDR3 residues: CAWISPLRRLTEAFF.

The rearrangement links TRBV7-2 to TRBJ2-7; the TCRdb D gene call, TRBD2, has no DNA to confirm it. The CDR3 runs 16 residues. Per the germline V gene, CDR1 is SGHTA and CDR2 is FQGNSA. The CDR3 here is CASSLASGSSSYEQYF.

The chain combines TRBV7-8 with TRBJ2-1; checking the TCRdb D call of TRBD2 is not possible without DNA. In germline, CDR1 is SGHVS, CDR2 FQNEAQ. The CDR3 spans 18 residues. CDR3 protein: CASSFALASGGLYNEQFF.

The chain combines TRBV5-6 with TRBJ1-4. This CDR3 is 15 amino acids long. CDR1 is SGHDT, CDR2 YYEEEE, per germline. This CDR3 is CASSFLRQTNEKPFF.

CDR3 protein: CASSLGPAGAEKLFF. The J gene is TRBJ1-4, the V gene TRBV13; lacking DNA, the TRBD1 call made by TCRdb goes unchecked. The CDR3 runs 15 residues. Germline CDR1 and CDR2: PRHDT and FYEKMQ (reference sequence). The variable domain in full, completed from reference TRBV13 and TRBJ1-4, reads AAGVIQSPRHLIKEKRETATLKCYPIPRHDTVYWYQQGPGQDPQFLISFYEKMQSDKGSIPDRFSAQQFSDYHSELNMSSLELGDSALYFCASSLGPAGAEKLFFGSGTQLSVL.

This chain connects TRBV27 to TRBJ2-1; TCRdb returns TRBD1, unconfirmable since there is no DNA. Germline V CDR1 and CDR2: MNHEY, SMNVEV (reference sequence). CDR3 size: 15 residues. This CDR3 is CASSLLADTGNEQFF.

CDR3 in amino acids: CASSRQVPQETQYF. The gene calls are TRBV5-1 and TRBJ2-5; the TCRdb D gene call, TRBD1, has no DNA to confirm it. The germline CDR1 and CDR2 sequences are SGHRS and YFSETQ. The CDR3 runs to 14 residues.

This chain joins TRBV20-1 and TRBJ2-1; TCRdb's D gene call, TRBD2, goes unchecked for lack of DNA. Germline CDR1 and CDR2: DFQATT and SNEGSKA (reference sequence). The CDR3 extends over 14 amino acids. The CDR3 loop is CSARDARGHNEQFF.

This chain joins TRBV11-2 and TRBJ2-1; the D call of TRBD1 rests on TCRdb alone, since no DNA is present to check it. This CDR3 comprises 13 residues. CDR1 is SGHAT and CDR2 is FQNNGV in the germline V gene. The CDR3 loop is CASSTPQRDEQFF.

The CDR3 protein is CATGSKARSNEKLFF. The chain is built from TRBV15 and TRBJ1-4. There are 15 residues in the CDR3. Per the germline V gene, CDR1 is LNHNV and CDR2 is YYDKDF (reference sequence).

CDR3 protein: CASRETDYGYTF. The chain couples TRBV5-1 to TRBJ1-2. This CDR3 has 12 amino acids. Looked up from germline, CDR1 is SGHRS and CDR2 is YFSETQ. Based on the CDR3 plus reference TRBV5-1 and TRBJ1-2, the full variable domain is KAGVTQTPRYLIKTRGQQVTLSCSPISGHRSVSWYQQTPGQGLQFLFEYFSETQRNKGNFPGRFSGRQFSNSRSEMNVSTLELGDSALYLCASRETDYGYTFGSGTRLTVV.

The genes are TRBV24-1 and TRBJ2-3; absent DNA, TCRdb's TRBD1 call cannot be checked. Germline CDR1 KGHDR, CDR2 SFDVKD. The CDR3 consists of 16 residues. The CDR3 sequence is CATSLSTVGGLRTQYF.

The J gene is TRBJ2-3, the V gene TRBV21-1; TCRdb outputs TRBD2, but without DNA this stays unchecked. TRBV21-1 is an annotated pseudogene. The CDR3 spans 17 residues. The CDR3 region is CASSAIGTTPALFVQYF.

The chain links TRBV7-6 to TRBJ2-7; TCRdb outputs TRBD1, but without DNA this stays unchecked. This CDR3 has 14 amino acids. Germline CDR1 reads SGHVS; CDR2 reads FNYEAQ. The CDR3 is CASSPETRFDEQYF.

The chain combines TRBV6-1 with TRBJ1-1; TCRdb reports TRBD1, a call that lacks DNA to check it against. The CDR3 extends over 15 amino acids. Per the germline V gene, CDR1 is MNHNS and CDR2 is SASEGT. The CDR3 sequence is CAIGGGRGGQTEAFF.